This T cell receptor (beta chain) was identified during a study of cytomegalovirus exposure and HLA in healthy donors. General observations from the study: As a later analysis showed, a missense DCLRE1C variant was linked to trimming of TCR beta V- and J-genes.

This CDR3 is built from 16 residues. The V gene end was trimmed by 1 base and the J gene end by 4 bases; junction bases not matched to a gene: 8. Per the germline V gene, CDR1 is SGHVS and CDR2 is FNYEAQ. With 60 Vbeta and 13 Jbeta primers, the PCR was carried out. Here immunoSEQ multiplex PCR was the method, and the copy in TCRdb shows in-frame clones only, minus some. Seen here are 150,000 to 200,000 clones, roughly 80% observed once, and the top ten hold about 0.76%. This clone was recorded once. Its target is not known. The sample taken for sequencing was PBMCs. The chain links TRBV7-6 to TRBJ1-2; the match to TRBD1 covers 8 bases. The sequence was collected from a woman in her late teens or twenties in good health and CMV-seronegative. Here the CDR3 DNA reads TGTGCCAGCAGCTTAGACCCATCCGGACAGGGCTATGGCTACACCTTC. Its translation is CASSLDPSGQGYGYTF.